The rows below give T cell receptor beta chains drawn from one sample of a study of blood T cell repertoires in COVID-19. Assay used: immunoSEQ multiplex PCR; TCRdb lists only in-frame clones, some missing. The table has about 89,000 clones, more than 65% seen once; the top ten hold roughly a tenth. The sample was peripheral blood. The receptors stem from a woman older than 75 with acute or convalescent COVID-19. The CDR3 runs from the conserved cysteine through the conserved F or W. A D gene is named only where the DNA matches it firmly. A row's size may be missing; if present it is once, few, many or a size class.

TRBJ2-3 | . | once | TRBV19 | CASSGPRRDTQYF | TGTGCCAGTAGTGGCCCGCGGCGGGATACGCAGTATTTT
TRBJ2-1 | . | . | TRBV11-2 | CASSLIGSTYNEQFF | TGTGCCAGCAGCTTAATCGGGTCGACCTACAATGAGCAGTTCTTC
TRBJ1-1 | TRBD1 | . | TRBV18 | CASSPPGQVPNTEAFF | TGTGCCAGCTCACCACCTGGACAGGTACCGAACACTGAAGCTTTCTTT
TRBJ2-5 | TRBD2 | . | TRBV25-1 | CASSAYRAGTSVGTQYF | TGTGCCAGCAGTGCCTACAGGGCCGGGACTAGCGTCGGGACCCAGTACTTC
TRBJ1-5 | . | . | TRBV6-5 | CASSYSLATGNQPQHF | TGTGCCAGCAGTTACTCCCTCGCGACAGGCAATCAGCCCCAGCATTTT
TRBJ2-2 | . | . | TRBV2 | CASSWLSGELFF | TGTGCCAGCTCGTGGCTCAGTGGGGAGCTGTTTTTT
TRBJ2-3 | . | . | TRBV7-9 | CATTGASSTDTQYF | TGTGCCACCACCGGGGCCTCTAGCACAGATACGCAGTATTTT
TRBJ2-7 | . | once | TRBV19 | CASSIFGFQGEQYF | TGTGCCAGTAGTATTTTCGGGTTCCAGGGCGAGCAGTACTTC
TRBJ1-2 | TRBD1 | . | TRBV28 | CASSFRQGYGYTF | TGTGCCAGCAGTTTTCGACAGGGTTACGGCTACACCTTC
TRBJ1-5 | TRBD1 | . | TRBV18 | CASSPGTGGNQPQHF | TGTGCCAGCTCACCAGGGACAGGAGGCAATCAGCCCCAGCATTTT
TRBJ2-7 | TRBD1 | . | TRBV19 | CASRRATGGSYEQYF | TGTGCCAGTCGACGCGCGACAGGGGGGAGCTACGAGCAGTACTTC
TRBJ1-2 | TRBD1 | . | TRBV5-4 | CASSLGRGQGNYGYTF | TGTGCCAGCAGCTTGGGGCGGGGACAGGGAAACTATGGCTACACCTTC
TRBJ2-3 | . | . | TRBV5-6 | CASSLGRFSSTDTQYF | TGTGCCAGCAGCTTGGGGCGGTTCTCTAGCACAGATACGCAGTATTTT
TRBJ1-6 | . | once | TRBV9 | CASSVVRDNSPLHF | TGTGCCAGCAGCGTAGTTCGGGATAATTCACCCCTCCACTTT
TRBJ1-6 | TRBD1 | medium-sized | TRBV18 | CASSPRTGVSSYNSPLHF | TGTGCCAGCTCACCGAGGACAGGGGTCAGCTCCTATAATTCACCCCTCCACTTT
TRBJ1-2 | . | once | TRBV6-5 | CASRAGPGANYGYTF | TGTGCCAGCAGGGCAGGACCGGGGGCTAACTATGGCTACACCTTC
TRBJ1-4 | TRBD1 | . | TRBV3-1/TRBV3-2 | CASSLGQGRNEKLFF | TGTGCCAGCAGCCTAGGACAGGGTAGGAATGAAAAACTGTTTTTT
TRBJ1-1 | . | . | TRBV24-1 | CATSDSVNTEAFF | TGTGCCACCAGTGACAGCGTGAACACTGAAGCTTTCTTT
TRBJ2-5 | . | . | TRBV7-9 | CASSLALGGQETQYF | TGTGCCAGCAGCTTAGCGCTCGGGGGTCAAGAGACCCAGTACTTC
TRBJ1-3 | . | once | TRBV10-3 | CAIRAPPGNTIYF | TGTGCCATCAGGGCTCCGCCTGGAAACACCATATATTTT
TRBJ1-2 | TRBD1 | few | TRBV27 | CASRKGQLYGYTF | TGTGCCAGCAGAAAGGGACAGCTCTATGGCTACACCTTC
TRBJ1-5 | . | once | TRBV28 | CASSPTQGTGSNQPQHF | TGTGCCAGCAGTCCGACTCAGGGGACGGGGAGCAATCAGCCCCAGCATTTT
TRBJ2-7 | TRBD1 | . | TRBV29-1 | CSVPPRWTGRVRGEQYF | TGCAGCGTCCCACCGCGCTGGACAGGGCGGGTTAGGGGGGAGCAGTACTTC
TRBJ1-3 | . | . | TRBV7-9 | CASSLVSGSSGNTIYF | TGTGCCAGCAGCTTAGTTTCGGGGAGCTCTGGAAACACCATATATTTT
TRBJ1-2 | . | . | TRBV3-1/TRBV3-2 | CASSQGDTNYGYTF | TGTGCCAGCAGCCAGGGCGACACTAACTATGGCTACACCTTC
TRBJ2-1 | TRBD1 | . | TRBV2 | CASSVTGTADEQFF | TGTGCCAGCAGTGTGACCGGGACAGCCGATGAGCAGTTCTTC
TRBJ2-3 | TRBD2 | . | TRBV13 | CASSLRTSGPITSTDTQYF | TGTGCCAGCAGCTTAAGGACTAGCGGTCCGATCACGAGCACAGATACGCAGTATTTT
TRBJ1-1 | . | . | TRBV5-4 | CASSLAGGPEAFF | TGTGCCAGCAGCTTGGCGGGGGGTCCTGAAGCTTTCTTT
TRBJ1-5 | TRBD1 | . | TRBV2 | CASSPRDRSLPQHF | TGTGCCAGCAGTCCCCGGGACAGGTCCCTTCCCCAGCATTTT
TRBJ1-6 | TRBD1 | . | TRBV6-2/TRBV6-3 | CASSSPGTGNSPLHF | TGTGCCAGCAGTTCCCCCGGGACAGGGAATTCACCCCTCCACTTT
TRBJ1-2 | . | . | TRBV24-1 | CATSTGKGGYTF | TGTGCCACCAGTACGGGGAAGGGTGGCTACACCTTC
TRBJ1-1 | TRBD1 | . | TRBV7-2 | CASRRTGLNTEAFF | TGTGCCAGCAGGCGGACAGGGTTGAACACTGAAGCTTTCTTT
TRBJ1-2 | TRBD1 | few | TRBV7-2 | CASSFGTGSGYTF | TGTGCCAGCAGCTTCGGGACAGGGAGTGGCTACACCTTC
TRBJ2-7 | TRBD1 | . | TRBV5-4 | CASSLGQGNYEQYF | TGTGCCAGCAGCCTGGGACAGGGGAACTACGAGCAGTACTTC
TRBJ1-4 | . | . | TRBV3-1/TRBV3-2 | CASRAPGEKLFF | TGTGCCAGCAGGGCGCCGGGTGAAAAACTGTTTTTT
TRBJ1-2 | . | . | TRBV7-9 | CASGSTAYYGYTF | TGTGCCAGCGGATCGACAGCTTACTATGGCTACACCTTC
TRBJ1-5 | . | . | TRBV6-5 | CASHRKNQPQHF | TGTGCCAGCCACAGGAAAAACCAGCCCCAGCATTTT
TRBJ1-2 | . | . | TRBV28 | CASSSSLTGKTNYGYTF | TGTGCCAGCAGTTCCTCCCTTACAGGGAAAACAAACTATGGCTACACCTTC
TRBJ1-1 | . | few | TRBV19 | CASSSPGRVTEAFF | TGTGCCAGTAGTTCACCGGGAAGGGTGACTGAAGCTTTCTTT
TRBJ1-1 | . | few | TRBV2 | CASSVQLMNTEAFF | TGTGCCAGCAGTGTACAGCTCATGAACACTGAAGCTTTCTTT
TRBJ1-2 | . | . | TRBV7-9 | CASSLSQTTNYGYTF | TGTGCCAGCAGCTTAAGCCAGACAACGAACTATGGCTACACCTTC
TRBJ1-4 | . | . | TRBV11-2 | CASSRRIENEKLFF | TGTGCCAGCAGCCGGAGGATAGAAAATGAAAAACTGTTTTTT